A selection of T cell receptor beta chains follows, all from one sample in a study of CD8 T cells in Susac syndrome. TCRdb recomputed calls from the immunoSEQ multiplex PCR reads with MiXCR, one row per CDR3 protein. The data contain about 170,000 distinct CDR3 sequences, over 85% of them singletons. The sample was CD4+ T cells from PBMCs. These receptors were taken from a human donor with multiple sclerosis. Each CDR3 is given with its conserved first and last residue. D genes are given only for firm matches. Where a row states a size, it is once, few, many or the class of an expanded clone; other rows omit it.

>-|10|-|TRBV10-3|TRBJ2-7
TGTGCCACCAGGGACTACGAGCAGTACTTC
CATRDYEQYF
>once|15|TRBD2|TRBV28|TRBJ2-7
TGTGCCAGCAGCTACGGGGGGGCCGATCTCTACGAGCAGTACTTC
CASSYGGADLYEQYF
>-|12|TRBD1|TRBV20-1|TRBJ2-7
TGCAGTGCTAGGACGGACAGGCGCGAGCAGTACTTC
CSARTDRREQYF
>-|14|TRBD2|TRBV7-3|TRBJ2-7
TGTGCCAGCAGCCTTAGCGGGGGGACCTACGAGCAGTACTTC
CASSLSGGTYEQYF
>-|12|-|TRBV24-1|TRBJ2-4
TGTGCCACCAGTGATTCAGGGAACATTCAGTACTTC
CATSDSGNIQYF
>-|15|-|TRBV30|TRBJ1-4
TGTGCCTGGAGCGTGTGGGGTCAGGGTGGTGAAAAACTGTTTTTT
CAWSVWGQGGEKLFF
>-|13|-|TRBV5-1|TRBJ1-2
TGCGCCAGCCGACAGACCGACGGCGATGGCTACACCTTC
CASRQTDGDGYTF
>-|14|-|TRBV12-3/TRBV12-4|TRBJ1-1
TGTGCCAGCAGCCTAGGTAAAGTGAACACTGAAGCTTTCTTT
CASSLGKVNTEAFF
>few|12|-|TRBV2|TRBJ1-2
TGTGCCAGCAGTAGGGATGGCTATGGCTACACCTTC
CASSRDGYGYTF
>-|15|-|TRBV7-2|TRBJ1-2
TGTGCCAGCAGCCCCGCGGACTGGGTTGGGTATGGCTACACCTTC
CASSPADWVGYGYTF
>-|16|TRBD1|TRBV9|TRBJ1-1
TGTGCCAGCAGCGTAGTGGGAACAGGGGCCCGAACTGAAGCTTTCTTT
CASSVVGTGARTEAFF
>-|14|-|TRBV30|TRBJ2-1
TGTGCCTGGAGTGCCCCCGGGGGAGTCAATGAGCAGTTCTTC
CAWSAPGGVNEQFF
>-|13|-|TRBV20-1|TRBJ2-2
TGCAGTGCTAGAGAAGGGGGGAACGGGGAGCTGTTTTTT
CSAREGGNGELFF
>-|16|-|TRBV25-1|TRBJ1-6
TGTGCCAGCAGCTTTGGAGGGAGGACGGAAAATTCACCCCTCCACTTT
CASSFGGRTENSPLHF
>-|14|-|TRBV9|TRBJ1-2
TGTGCCAGCAGCCCCAGCCCCGAGGCCATGGGCTACACCTTC
CASSPSPEAMGYTF
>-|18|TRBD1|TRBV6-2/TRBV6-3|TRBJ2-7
TGTGCCAGCAGTTACTCGGGCGGATACGGGACAGGTCGCGCCGAGCAGTACTTC
CASSYSGGYGTGRAEQYF
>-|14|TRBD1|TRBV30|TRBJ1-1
TGTGCCATTTCCCTCTCAGGGGGACGGGGTGAAGCTTTCTTT
CAISLSGGRGEAFF